The clone carrying this T cell receptor (beta chain) has ten or more counts. Its antigen is unidentified. Unique molecular identifiers were incorporated into the prepared TCRbeta library. TCRdb used MiXCR to reprocess the PCR reads, holding one entry per CDR3 protein. Of tens of thousands of distinct CDR3 sequences in the sample, around 8.8% were seen once. These data are taken from a study of T-cell reconstitution after alpha-beta-depleted transplantation in children. Study conclusions and caveats: Several hundred rapidly expanded clones from non-depleted graft cells reportedly supplied alpha-beta T cells about two months post-transplant.

Germline-derived CDR1 and CDR2 are SGHRS and YFSETQ. The ends lost 0 bases at V and 1 base at J; junction bases unmatched: 2. This CDR3 region has 15 residues. Material: PBMCs, mostly from graft donor cells, obtained 60 days after TCRalphabeta/CD19-depleted stem cell transplant. The V call is TRBV5-1, the J call TRBJ1-1; 8 bases match TRBD1. This sequence originates from a male patient between 2 and 9 years old who had a stem cell transplant for chronic granulomatous disease, so the T cells may come from the graft donor. This chain's CDR3 is CASSLGGQENTEAFF. CDR3 nucleotides: TGCGCCAGCAGCTTGGGGGGACAGGAGAACACTGAAGCTTTCTTT.